This T cell receptor beta chain was obtained from a study of blood T cells in healthy people across ages. As for the study in general: Through template switching, about one barcoded beta molecule was captured per two T cells, as measured in model experiments.

Findings and limits, study-wide: Percentage of naive T cells showed a strong correlation with TCR beta diversity.

To note about this clonotype: Antigen: not known.

Each of the donors had ten milliliters of peripheral blood drawn into EDTA-treated Vacutainer tubes. A second PCR of 7 to 11 cycles used a sample-barcoded 5' primer and a J-beta primer mix. Sequencing of every sample gave 2.5 million or more CDR3-containing paired-end reads. Each CDR3 protein gets one entry after TCRdb re-called the 5' RACE reads with MiXCR. The sample shows more than 800,000 distinct CDR3 sequences, under 45% of them seen only once. The TCR comes from a woman in her sixties or seventies in good health. Sequenced material: blood.

The CDR3 sequence: CASSRGTSAYNEQFF. The CDR3 DNA reads TGTGCCAGCAGCCGAGGGACTAGCGCTTACAATGAGCAGTTCTTC. The rearrangement uses TRBV7-8 and TRBJ2-1, with TRBD2 matching over 10 bases. The V segment lost 5 bases and the J segment 4 bases; nucleotides outside the gene matches: 5. The CDR3 extends over 15 amino acids. Germline assignment: CDR1 SGHVS and CDR2 FQNEAQ.